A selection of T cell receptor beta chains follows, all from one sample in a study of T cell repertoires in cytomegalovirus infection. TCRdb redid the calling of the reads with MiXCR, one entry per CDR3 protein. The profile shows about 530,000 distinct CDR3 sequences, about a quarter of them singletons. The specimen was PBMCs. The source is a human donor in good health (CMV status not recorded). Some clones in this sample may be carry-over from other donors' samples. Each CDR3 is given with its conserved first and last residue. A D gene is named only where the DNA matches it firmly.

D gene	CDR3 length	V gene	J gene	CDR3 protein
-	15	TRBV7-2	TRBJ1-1	CASSPGPSRNTEAFF
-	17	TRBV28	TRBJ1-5	CASSYGLRSSSNQPQHF
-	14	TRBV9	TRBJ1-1	CASSVAPGDTEAFF
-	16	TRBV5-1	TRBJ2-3	CASSLARDRFTDTQYF
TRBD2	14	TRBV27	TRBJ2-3	CASKLAEITDTQYF
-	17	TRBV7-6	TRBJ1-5	CASSLGGGHGGYQPQHF
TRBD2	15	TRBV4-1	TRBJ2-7	CASSHKPGGPGEQYF
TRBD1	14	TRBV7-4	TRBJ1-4	CASSITGEVEKLFF
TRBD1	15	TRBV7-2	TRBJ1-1	CASSRKGQRNTEAFF
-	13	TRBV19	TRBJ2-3	CASREPSTDTQYF
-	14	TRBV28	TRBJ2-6	CASSYGAGANVLTF
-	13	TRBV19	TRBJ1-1	CASTDGVNTEAFF
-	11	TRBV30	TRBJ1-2	CAWPGIDGYTF
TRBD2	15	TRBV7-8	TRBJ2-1	CASSSQRERDNEQFF
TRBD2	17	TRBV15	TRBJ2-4	CATSRDASSGRTNIQYF
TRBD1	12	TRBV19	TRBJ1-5	CASRQGRQPQHF
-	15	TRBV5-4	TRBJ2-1	CASSLAGVGGNEQFF
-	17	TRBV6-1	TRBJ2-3	CASSFSQYRVEADTQYF
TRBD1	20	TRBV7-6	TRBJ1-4	CASSWGTAQFERTTNEKLFF
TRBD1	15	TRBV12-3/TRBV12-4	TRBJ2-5	CASSTGTGVRETQYF
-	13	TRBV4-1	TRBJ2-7	CASSQGPDYEQYF
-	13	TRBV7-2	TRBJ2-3	CASSLTTNGGQYF
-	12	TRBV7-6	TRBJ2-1	CASSLVPTEQFF
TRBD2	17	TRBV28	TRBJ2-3	CASSFFLLAGRGDTQYF
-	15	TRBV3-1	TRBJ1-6	CASSQDPGYNSPLHF
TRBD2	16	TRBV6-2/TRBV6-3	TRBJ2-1	CASSSTSGSGYNEQFF
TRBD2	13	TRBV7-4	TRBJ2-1	CASSPSLAAEQFF
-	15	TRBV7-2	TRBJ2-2	CASSLEASKAGELFF
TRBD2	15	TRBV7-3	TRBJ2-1	CASSPGLAGAREQFF
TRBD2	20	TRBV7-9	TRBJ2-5	CASSLAGARVGLAGEETQYF
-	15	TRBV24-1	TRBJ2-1	CATSVAESSYNEQFF
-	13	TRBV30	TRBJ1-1	CAWSQPPNTEAFF
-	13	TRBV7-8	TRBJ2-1	CASSPRLNNEQFF
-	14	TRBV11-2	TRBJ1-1	CASTQGGPSTEAFF
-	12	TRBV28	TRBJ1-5	CASSSTNKPQHF
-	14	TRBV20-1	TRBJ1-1	CSASGLQGNTEAFF
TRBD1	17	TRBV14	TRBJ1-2	CASSRQGQGAENYGYTF